Listed below are T cell receptor beta chains from one sample, sequenced in a study of cytomegalovirus exposure and HLA in healthy donors. Sequencing was performed with immunoSEQ multiplex PCR; in TCRdb, only in-frame clones are kept and a portion is missing. The sample contains approximately 220,000 clones, about 74% of which appear only once. Sequencing was carried out using PBMCs. The receptors were gathered from a woman between 25 and 40 years old in good health and CMV-seronegative. Each CDR3 is given with its conserved first and last residue. A D gene is named only where the DNA matches it firmly. Clone size is given for some rows only: seen once, a few or many times, or a class if the clone is expanded.

J gene: TRBJ1-2
D gene: .
V gene: TRBV6-5
clone size: .
CDR3 DNA: TGTGCCAGCAGTTACGCCAGGAACTCCTATGGCTACACCTTC
CDR3 protein: CASSYARNSYGYTF

J gene: TRBJ2-5
D gene: TRBD2
V gene: TRBV9
clone size: few
CDR3 DNA: TGTGCCAGCAGTAGCGGGCCCCAAGAGACCCAGTACTTC
CDR3 protein: CASSSGPQETQYF

J gene: TRBJ1-5
D gene: .
V gene: TRBV14
clone size: .
CDR3 DNA: TGTGCCAGCAGCCAAGATGCGGGAGGCCCCCAGCATTTT
CDR3 protein: CASSQDAGGPQHF

J gene: TRBJ1-5
D gene: .
V gene: TRBV19
clone size: once
CDR3 DNA: TGTGCCAGTAGCTATAGCCCTTATAGCAATCAGCCCCAGCATTTT
CDR3 protein: CASSYSPYSNQPQHF

J gene: TRBJ2-6
D gene: TRBD2
V gene: TRBV30
clone size: .
CDR3 DNA: TGTGCCTGCCATAGCGGGATAGGTGTTGGGGCCAACGTCCTGACTTTC
CDR3 protein: CACHSGIGVGANVLTF

J gene: TRBJ2-7
D gene: .
V gene: TRBV10-3
clone size: .
CDR3 DNA: TGTGCCATCGGAGGCGAGACTATTGGGGACTACGAGCAGTACTTC
CDR3 protein: CAIGGETIGDYEQYF

J gene: TRBJ1-5
D gene: .
V gene: TRBV6-5
clone size: .
CDR3 DNA: TGTGCCACCCAGCACCAACGGGGGCAGCCCCAGCATTTT
CDR3 protein: CATQHQRGQPQHF

J gene: TRBJ1-5
D gene: .
V gene: TRBV18
clone size: .
CDR3 DNA: TGTGCCAGCTCACCACGGCAGGGGTTTCAGCCCCAGCATTTT
CDR3 protein: CASSPRQGFQPQHF

J gene: TRBJ1-4
D gene: .
V gene: TRBV14
clone size: few
CDR3 DNA: TGTGCCAGCAGCCCGCGGACTGTGAATGAAAAACTGTTTTTT
CDR3 protein: CASSPRTVNEKLFF

J gene: TRBJ2-1
D gene: TRBD2
V gene: TRBV6-6
clone size: .
CDR3 DNA: TGTGCCAGCGCGGCGGGAGAGGTCAATGAGCAGTTCTTC
CDR3 protein: CASAAGEVNEQFF

J gene: TRBJ2-1
D gene: .
V gene: TRBV21-1
clone size: .
CDR3 DNA: TGTGCCAGCAGCAAAGAAGGGACAGGGACCTACAATGAGCAGTTCTTC
CDR3 protein: CASSKEGTGTYNEQFF

J gene: TRBJ1-5
D gene: .
V gene: TRBV6-1
clone size: .
CDR3 DNA: TGTGCCAGCAGCCCTGACATAACTCATCAGCCCCAGCATTTT
CDR3 protein: CASSPDITHQPQHF